This record looks at one T cell receptor beta chain sequence and its context. Its specificity is unknown. The data stem from a study of OX40 agonist ivuxolimab in advanced cancers. At the level of the study: Patients enrolled in dose escalation were diagnosed with hepatocellular carcinoma, melanoma, renal cell or head and neck cancer. Among those treated, three patients had partial responses, one with hepatocellular carcinoma and two with cutaneous melanoma.

Broader study findings: In the 0.1-3.0 mg/kg groups, partial responders showed among the lowest expansion.

The CDR3 contains 13 residues. Per the germline V gene, CDR1 is KGHSH and CDR2 is LQKENI. The junction had 1 base not matched to a gene; V was cut back by 2 bases and J by 7 bases. The table came from immunoSEQ multiplex PCR; TCRdb's copy has only in-frame clones and leaves some out. The sample carries 51,000 or so clones, around 79% recorded once. The V call is TRBV18, the J call TRBJ1-2; 10 nucleotides match TRBD1. This material consisted of CD4+ or CD8+ T cells sorted from blood, taken in a trial of the OX40 agonist ivuxolimab. The sequence derives from an adult with an advanced solid tumor such as melanoma, head and neck, liver or kidney cancer. CDR3 sequence reads: CASSPRDRGGYTF. The CDR3 DNA reads as TGTGCCAGCTCACCAAGGGACAGGGGTGGCTACACCTTC.